The source of this T cell receptor (delta chain) is a study of γδ T cells in repeated Plasmodium falciparum infection. The sample holds a few counts of this clone. The protein in TCRdb stems from a much larger clone and differs at residue 8 from this DNA's translation, likely a read error; here the protein is translated from the DNA. Bulk repertoires came from Vgamma9/Vdelta2+ or Vdelta2-negative gammadelta T cells flow-sorted from PBMC. TCRdb re-processed the multiplex PCR reads via CATT. The sample has approximately 60,000 delta-chain clones, around 1.8% seen once; the top ten hold approximately 16%. With V trimmed by 1 base and J by 0 bases, 22 bases remained unmatched. Germline CDR1 is TSWWSYY and CDR2 is QGS. The CDR3 length is 22 residues.

The material sequenced was gamma-delta T cells from blood. The rearrangement uses TRDV1 and TRDJ1; 8 positions agree with TRDD3. Since TCRdb gives no J gene, matching the DNA to germline was used here to assign it. This clonotype was sampled from a pool of human donors (malaria-infected and uninfected, not separated). The CDR3 protein is CALGERRVTGGYQGSYTDKLIF. CDR3 nucleotides: TGTGCTCTTGGGGAACGGAGGGTGACTGGGGGGTACCAAGGGTCGTACACCGATAAACTCATCTTT.